The 12 T cell receptor beta chains below were found in one sample sequenced in a study of identical twins (dated by TCRdb to about 2016). The library came from 5' RACE. Sequencer: Illumina HiSeq 2000. TCRdb cleaned the public reads at Q25 with fastp, built clones with MiXCR and kept in-frame beta chains. Each record represents a unique CDR3 protein, reported with the most common genes and DNA among its rows. The sample includes under 450,000 distinct CDR3 sequences, with approximately 17% observed a single time. The top ten clonotypes cover approximately 12% of the sample. The sample was naive T cells sorted from blood. According to the study, the label for this sample's cell subset or site signals: cells isolated with a human naive T-cell isolation kit. These receptors were obtained from a man aged 45 to 65 in good health.

This clonotype was picked up many times. The chain recombines TRBV28 with TRBJ2-1; TRBD2 matches 7 bases. The CDR3 is 15 residues long. The V segment lost 4 bases and the J segment 6 bases; nucleotides outside the gene matches: 9. CDR1 and CDR2 from the germline V gene are MDHEN and SYDVKM. The CDR3 sequence: CASSYLAAKGNEQFF. The CDR3, as DNA: TGTGCCAGCAGTTATCTAGCGGCTAAGGGCAATGAGCAGTTCTTC.

This clonotype appeared a few times. V is TRBV10-3 and J is TRBJ2-3; TRBD1 matches 8 bases. The V segment lost 10 bases and the J segment 6 bases; nucleotides outside the gene matches: 6. Germline CDR1 and CDR2: ENHRY and SYGVKD. The length of the CDR3 is 12 residues. CDR3 protein: CATGQGGDTQYF. CDR3 DNA sequence: TGTGCCACCGGACAGGGAGGCGATACGCAGTATTTT.

The chain uses TRBV2 and TRBJ1-1, with 7 bases aligning to TRBD1. Unmatched junction bases numbered 5, after V lost 4 bases and J lost 3 bases. The CDR3 is 14 residues long. Germline assignment: CDR1 SNHLY and CDR2 FYNNEI. CDR3 loop: CASSVKGAYTEAFF. CDR3 coding DNA: TGTGCCAGCAGTGTCAAGGGGGCGTACACTGAAGCTTTCTTT.

This clonotype was seen only a few times. The V and J genes are TRBV27 and TRBJ1-1, with no clear D. CDR1 is MNHEY, CDR2 SMNVEV, per germline (reference sequence). Trimming removed 0 bases at V and 6 bases at J, with 8 bases between. This CDR3 contains 13 residues. Written as DNA, the CDR3 is TGTGCCAGCAGTTTATCGAGGATTTCTGAAGCTTTCTTT. Translated, it gives CASSLSRISEAFF.

The sample holds many counts of this clonotype. This rearrangement joins TRBV20-1 to TRBJ2-7; 7 bases fit TRBD2. The CDR3 is 12 residues long. V trimming: 4 bases; J trimming: 2 bases; junction bases outside the gene matches: 2. Germline CDR1 and CDR2: DFQATT and SNEGSKA (reference sequence). The chain's CDR3 is CSATSGTYEQYF. CDR3 bases: TGCAGTGCTACTAGCGGTACCTACGAGCAGTACTTC.

The genes are TRBV20-1 and TRBJ2-3; TRBD2 matches at 9 bases. The CDR3 spans 15 residues. The germline V gene has CDR1 DFQATT and CDR2 SNEGSKA (reference sequence). Losses at the gene ends were 0 bases for V and 5 bases for J; bases not matched to a gene: 6. The CDR3 coding sequence is TGCAGTGCTAGAGATCCTAGCGGGAACGGAGATACGCAGTATTTT. This encodes CSARDPSGNGDTQYF.

The gene calls are TRBV29-1 and TRBJ1-4; 8 bases fit TRBD1. V dropped 1 base and J dropped 4; count of bases not matched to a gene: 5. CDR1 SQVTM and CDR2 ANQGSEA come from the germline V gene. This CDR3 is 15 amino acids long. The CDR3 reads CSVEVTGGLNEKLFF. The CDR3 coding sequence is TGCAGCGTTGAAGTAACAGGGGGACTTAATGAAAAACTGTTTTTT.

This clonotype was observed at least ten times. The V and J genes are TRBV11-2 and TRBJ2-7; 12 bases match TRBD2. Germline V gene sequence: CDR1 SGHAT, CDR2 FQNNGV. CDR3 length: 17 amino acids. With 6 bases clipped from V and 7 bases from J, the junction kept 16 bases outside the gene matches. DNA for the CDR3: TGTGCCAGCAGACTCGGACTAGCGGGATTGACAGCGCAGGAGCAGTACTTC. Amino acid sequence: CASRLGLAGLTAQEQYF.

This clonotype was detected only a few times. The chain combines TRBV6-2 or TRBV6-3 with TRBJ2-5; maybe TRBD1 (6 bases). CDR1 and CDR2 from the germline V gene are MNHEY and SVGEGT. The V and J ends lost 4 bases and 4 bases respectively, with 19 bases between them. This CDR3 is built from 16 residues. CDR3 sequence (DNA): TGTGCCAGCAGTTCCGGAGACAGGTGGGGGTTAGAGACCCAGTACTTC. As protein: CASSSGDRWGLETQYF.

A few counts support this clonotype. The chain links TRBV7-2 to TRBJ2-1; TRBD2 agrees at 7 bases. This CDR3 is 15 amino acids long. Losses at the gene ends were 5 bases for V and 0 bases for J; bases not matched to a gene: 4. Looked up from germline, CDR1 is SGHTA and CDR2 is FQGNSA. The CDR3 spells CASSRGVSSYNEQFF. CDR3 DNA: TGTGCCAGCAGCCGGGGGGTGAGCTCCTACAATGAGCAGTTCTTC.

The table lists this clonotype with many counts. J is TRBJ2-2 and V is TRBV27; 12 nucleotides match TRBD2. Losses at the gene ends were 2 bases for V and 5 bases for J; bases not matched to a gene: 12. From germline, CDR1 is MNHEY and CDR2 SMNVEV (reference sequence). The CDR3 runs 19 residues. This chain's CDR3 is CASSLRPRLAGGRTGELFF. The CDR3 region has the DNA TGTGCCAGCAGTTTACGGCCTCGTCTAGCGGGGGGGCGAACCGGGGAGCTGTTTTTT.

This chain links TRBV7-2 with TRBJ2-5, with TRBD2 identical over 8 bases. Trimming at V came to 1 base and at J to 4 bases, leaving 8 bases not matched to a gene. Germline V gene lookup returns CDR1 SGHTA and CDR2 FQGNSA. The CDR3 is 16 residues long. DNA of the CDR3: TGTGCCAGCAGCTTAGGATTTAGCGGGAAGGGAGAGACCCAGTACTTC. Translated, it gives CASSLGFSGKGETQYF.